A selection of T cell receptor beta chains follows, all from one sample in a study of beta chain features in type 1 diabetes. Libraries were prepared by immunoSEQ multiplex PCR; TCRdb keeps only in-frame clonotypes and omits some of them. The profile shows roughly 350,000 clones, around a tenth of them singletons. Sequenced material: central memory CD4+ T cells from blood. All receptors derive from a man aged 25 to 40 with type 1 diabetes. The CDR3 runs from the conserved cysteine through the conserved F or W. D genes are given only for firm matches. A clone size is listed for some rows: how often the clone was seen (once, few, many), or a class if it is expanded.

TRBJ2-7	.	TRBV20-1	.	TGCAGTGCTGCAGTGGACGACGAGCAGTACTTC	CSAAVDDEQYF
TRBJ2-3	.	TRBV7-2	.	TGTGCCAGCAGCTTCGGTCCAGATACGCAGTATTTT	CASSFGPDTQYF
TRBJ2-1	.	TRBV28	few	TGTGCCAGCAGTCCGCCTCCCCCCAATGAGCAGTTCTTC	CASSPPPPNEQFF
TRBJ1-2	TRBD1	TRBV6-6	few	TGTGCCAGCAGTTCCGACAGGGGGCCTAGTTACACCTTC	CASSSDRGPSYTF
TRBJ2-5	.	TRBV9	few	TGTGCCAGCAGCGTAGAAGCCAGGGTAGAGACCCAGTACTTC	CASSVEARVETQYF
TRBJ1-4	.	TRBV2	.	TGTGCCTCCCATAGGGGGGACGAAAAACTGTTTTTT	CASHRGDEKLFF
TRBJ2-7	.	TRBV7-9	few	TGTGCCAGCAGCTCCGAGGGTGCCTCCTACCGCGAGCAGTACTTC	CASSSEGASYREQYF
TRBJ2-7	.	TRBV19	.	TGTGCCAGTAGTATGGGGGGCTCCCGCTACGAGCAGTACTTC	CASSMGGSRYEQYF
TRBJ1-2	.	TRBV7-3	few	TGTGCCAGCAGCTTAAGGGCCGATGGCTACACCTTC	CASSLRADGYTF
TRBJ2-1	.	TRBV7-2	few	TGTGCCAGCAGCTTAGACCAGGGGGGCTACAATGAGCAGTTCTTC	CASSLDQGGYNEQFF
TRBJ2-7	.	TRBV7-8	many	TGTGCCAGCACCTCTACGAGGGCCAGCTCCTACGAGCAGTACTTC	CASTSTRASSYEQYF
TRBJ2-1	.	TRBV6-5	.	TGTGCCAGCAGTCAACTCGGCGGGAAAGTCAATGAGCAGTTCTTC	CASSQLGGKVNEQFF
TRBJ2-5	.	TRBV5-4	few	TGTGCCAGCAGCTCCCCCGGGGGGCAGCGGACTGCGACCCAGTACTTC	CASSSPGGQRTATQYF
TRBJ2-2	.	TRBV9	.	TGTGCCAGCAGCGTCGGGACGCGGCGGGACGGGGAGCTGTTTTTT	CASSVGTRRDGELFF
TRBJ1-3	.	TRBV7-9	many	TGTGCCAGCACCCTCCGGGCTGGCTCTGGAAACACCATATATTTT	CASTLRAGSGNTIYF
TRBJ2-1	.	TRBV7-9	few	TGTGCCAGCAGCCACCTTAGGATCGCGGTATACAATGAGCAGTTCTTC	CASSHLRIAVYNEQFF
TRBJ1-1	TRBD1	TRBV18	few	TGTGCCAGCTCACGTCAGGACAGGGGGTTCACTGAAGCTTTCTTT	CASSRQDRGFTEAFF
TRBJ2-5	TRBD1	TRBV5-6	few	TGTGCCAGCAGCTTGTTGGGCAGGGGGCCGGAGACCCAGTACTTC	CASSLLGRGPETQYF
TRBJ2-7	TRBD2	TRBV6-5	.	TGTGCCACCAGCGGGGGCTTCACCTACGAGCAGTACTTC	CATSGGFTYEQYF
TRBJ2-7	.	TRBV19	.	TGTGCCGTCAGGGATCGTTACTCCTACGAGCAGTACTTC	CAVRDRYSYEQYF
TRBJ2-1	TRBD2	TRBV18	.	TGTGCCAGCTCAATAGCGGGGGACTACAATGAGCAGTTCTTC	CASSIAGDYNEQFF
TRBJ2-4	TRBD2	TRBV18	few	TGTGCCAGCTCACCAAGACTAGCGGGAGGGTTAGCCAAAAACATTCAGTACTTC	CASSPRLAGGLAKNIQYF
TRBJ1-3	.	TRBV5-1	few	TGCGCCAGCAGCTTGGAATCGCCAGACTCTGGAAACACCATATATTTT	CASSLESPDSGNTIYF
TRBJ1-2	TRBD1	TRBV2	.	TGTGCCAGCAGCAAGACAGGGGATAACTATGGCTACACCTTC	CASSKTGDNYGYTF
TRBJ2-1	.	TRBV9	few	TGTGCCAGCAGCGTAGCTAGCGAAAATGAGCAGTTCTTC	CASSVASENEQFF
TRBJ2-7	.	TRBV13	few	TGTGCCAGCAGCTTAATGTCCAGGGGGGGCGGAGAGCAGTACTTC	CASSLMSRGGGEQYF
TRBJ2-3	TRBD2	TRBV7-2	few	TGTGCCAGCAGCCTAGCGGTTAGCACAGATACGCAGTATTTT	CASSLAVSTDTQYF
TRBJ2-7	.	TRBV5-4	.	TGTGCCAGCAGCCCCCGAGGGCCCTACGAGCAGTACTTC	CASSPRGPYEQYF
TRBJ2-6	.	TRBV7-9	many	TGTGCCAGCAGCCTAAGGGTTTCTGGGGCCAACGTCCTGACTTTC	CASSLRVSGANVLTF
TRBJ2-7	TRBD1	TRBV27	.	TGTGCCAGCATCCTAGGGACAGGGGATCCCTCCTCTTTCTACGAGCAGTACTTC	CASILGTGDPSSFYEQYF
TRBJ2-3	.	TRBV11-2	.	TGTGCCAGCAGCTTAGATCAGCCCGGGGTCGGACTTTTT	CASSLDQPGVGLF
TRBJ2-7	TRBD2	TRBV2	many	TGTGCCAGCAGACTAGCGGGAGACGACGAGCAGTACTTC	CASRLAGDDEQYF
TRBJ1-1	.	TRBV4-3	.	TGCGCCAGCAGCCAAGATGCGTTTCGGGGCGGCGTTGAAGCTTTCTTT	CASSQDAFRGGVEAFF
TRBJ2-6	.	TRBV10-3	many	TGTGCCATCAGGGACGCTGCCTCTGGGGCCAACGTCCTGACTTTC	CAIRDAASGANVLTF
TRBJ2-5	.	TRBV6-5	.	TGTGCCAGCAGCCCCTATGGTAACCAAGAGACCCAGTACTTC	CASSPYGNQETQYF
TRBJ2-5	TRBD2	TRBV28	many	TGTGCCAGCACTCGGGAGGGAACCCAGTACTTC	CASTREGTQYF
TRBJ2-3	.	TRBV7-2	few	TGTGCCAGCAGCTTAGTAGTTGGGCTAGCTCAAAATACGCAGTATTTT	CASSLVVGLAQNTQYF
TRBJ2-2	.	TRBV18	.	TGTGCCAGCTCACCAGACAAGAACACCGGGGAGCTGTTTTTT	CASSPDKNTGELFF
TRBJ2-6	TRBD1	TRBV13	.	TGTGCCAGCAGCTCACAGGACAGGACTGGGGCCAACGTCCTGACTTTC	CASSSQDRTGANVLTF
TRBJ2-7	.	TRBV7-2	.	TGTGCCAGCAGCTCCCCAGGGGCAGCTACCTACGAGCAGTACTTC	CASSSPGAATYEQYF
TRBJ2-1	TRBD2	TRBV19	few	TGTGCCAGTAGTATAGCCCTAGGACTAGCGTTCAATGAGCAGTTCTTC	CASSIALGLAFNEQFF
TRBJ1-4	.	TRBV6-6	few	TGTGCCAGCAGTTACCTGCCGGCAGGAGGAGAAAAACTGTTTTTT	CASSYLPAGGEKLFF
TRBJ2-1	.	TRBV7-9	.	TGTGCCAGCAGCATTGACGGAAACAATGAGCAGTTCTTC	CASSIDGNNEQFF
TRBJ2-3	TRBD1	TRBV5-4	few	TGTGCCAGCAGCTGGGGACAGTCAGATACGCAGTATTTT	CASSWGQSDTQYF
TRBJ1-1	.	TRBV11-3	.	TGTGCCAGCAGCGGCAGGGAATACAACACTGAAGCTTTCTTT	CASSGREYNTEAFF
TRBJ2-5	.	TRBV6-5	few	TGTGCCAGCAGTAATCCAGGGCCCAGGGAAGAGACCCAGTACTTC	CASSNPGPREETQYF
TRBJ1-2	.	TRBV19	.	TGTGCCAGTAGTCTCTCCCGGGACCGGGATTATGGCTACACCTTC	CASSLSRDRDYGYTF
TRBJ1-1	TRBD1	TRBV7-9	few	TGTGCCAGCAGCTGGGGTGACAGGGAAACTGAAGCTTTCTTT	CASSWGDRETEAFF
TRBJ2-5	TRBD2	TRBV6-1	few	TGTGCCAGCAGTGAAGCTCTAGCGGGACCCCAGTACTTC	CASSEALAGPQYF
TRBJ2-7	TRBD1	TRBV2	.	TGTGCCAGCAGTCAAAAGTGGCAGGGGGCATACGAGCAGTACTTC	CASSQKWQGAYEQYF
TRBJ1-1	.	TRBV7-2	few	TGTGCCAGCAGCTTAGAGGCCGGCACTGAAGCTTTCTTT	CASSLEAGTEAFF
TRBJ1-1	.	TRBV6-1	many	TGTGCCATTCCGTCCCCGGGGGACACTGAAGCTTTCTTT	CAIPSPGDTEAFF
TRBJ1-5	.	TRBV5-1	few	TGCGCCAGCAGCTTGGGGACAGGCAATCAGCCCCAGCATTTT	CASSLGTGNQPQHF
TRBJ1-2	TRBD1	TRBV19	few	TGTGCCAGTAGCCTCTTAACAGGGGGGGAAAACTATGGCTACACCTTC	CASSLLTGGENYGYTF
TRBJ1-2	.	TRBV6-5	.	TGTGCCAGCAGTGAAGGACTATTCGATGGCTACACCTTC	CASSEGLFDGYTF
TRBJ2-1	.	TRBV30	few	TGTGCCTGGACCCTGACAATGGCCTACAATGAGCAGTTCTTC	CAWTLTMAYNEQFF
TRBJ1-5	.	TRBV21-1	.	TGTGCCAGCAGTGAATCCGTGTGCAATCAGCCCCAGCATTTT	CASSESVCNQPQHF